Listed here are 8 T cell receptor beta chains from one sample, sequenced in a study of shared clonotypes between healthy human individuals. Some clones are missing from TCRdb's copy, which holds only in-frame ones; the method was immunoSEQ multiplex PCR. The data hold around 1,100,000 clones, with roughly 80% observed a single time. The sample consisted of memory CD4+ T cells from PBMCs. As to subset: CD45RA-negative fraction. The receptor source for this set is a man aged 18 to 35 in good health. Some clones in this sample may be carry-over from other donors' samples.

In regard to this clone: One end of the junction is discordant with germline, which a read error may explain. This sequence joins TRBV4-3 and TRBJ2-5; D might be TRBD1 (5 bases). The germline CDR1 and CDR2 sequences are LGHNA and YSLEER. This CDR3 comprises 13 residues. CDR3 in DNA: TGCACCAGCAGCCAAGTTAGGGGTGAGACCCAGTACTTC. It yields the protein CTSSQVRGETQYF.

This clone has more than one count but fewer than ten. V gene TRBV27 combines with J gene TRBJ2-5; 9 bases are shared with TRBD1. The germline CDR1 and CDR2 sequences are MNHEY and SMNVEV (reference sequence). The CDR3 has 15 residues. V lost 3 bases to trimming and J lost 4 bases; unmatched junction nucleotides: 6. CDR3 nucleotides: TGTGCCAGCAGTTTCCGGGACAGGGCTGGAGAGACCCAGTACTTC. This gives the protein CASSFRDRAGETQYF.

The chain links TRBV4-3 to TRBJ1-4; D may be TRBD1 (6 bases). The CDR3 runs to 17 residues. Germline-derived CDR1 and CDR2 are LGHNA and YSLEER. V was cut by 4 bases and J by 4 bases, with 19 bases left in between. The CDR3: CASSPRLTGSNNEKLFF. CDR3 in DNA: TGCGCCAGCAGCCCCCGATTAACAGGGTCAAATAATGAAAAACTGTTTTTT.

This clone was seen repeatedly, ten times or more. The CDR3, as DNA: TGTGCCAGCAGTATAACCCACATACGACAGTCTTTCTCTGGAAACACCATATATTTT. Protein product: CASSITHIRQSFSGNTIYF. The chain recombines TRBV28 with TRBJ1-3; D possibly corresponds to TRBD1 (5 bases). Trimming left V 5 bases short and J 0 bases short, with 23 bases between. The germline V gene has CDR1 MDHEN and CDR2 SYDVKM. The length of the CDR3 is 19 residues.

The chain couples TRBV6-6 to TRBJ1-2, with no clear D. V lost 0 bases and J 13 bases, leaving 15 bases between the germline ends. CDR1 MNHNY and CDR2 SVGAGI come from the germline V gene (reference sequence). CDR3 size: 13 residues. DNA for the CDR3: TGTGCCAGCAGTTACTCTTTCCGGGGAGATAGCACCTTC. It encodes CASSYSFRGDSTF.

As concerns this clone: In the same sample, other DNA sequences code for this CDR3. The chain links TRBV7-3 to TRBJ2-1; the D gene is possibly TRBD1 (5 bases). V lost 4 bases to trimming and J lost 6 bases, with 10 bases between them. The CDR3 has 13 amino acids. Germline CDR1 SGHTA, CDR2 FQGTGA. The CDR3 spells CASSSQGVNEQFF. For the CDR3, the DNA is TGTGCCAGCAGCTCCCAGGGTGTCAATGAGCAGTTCTTC.

The chain uses TRBV4-2 and TRBJ1-3; the D gene is possibly TRBD1 (6 bases). Trimming took 5 bases from V and 2 from J, leaving 13 bases between them. The CDR3 extends over 15 amino acids. Per the germline V gene, CDR1 is LGHNA and CDR2 is YNFKEQ. The CDR3: CASSLAGATGNTIYF. CDR3 in DNA: TGTGCCAGCAGCTTAGCGGGGGCGACTGGAAACACCATATATTTT.

The rearrangement joins TRBV15 to TRBJ2-7; 8 positions match TRBD2. CDR1 is LNHNV and CDR2 is YYDKDF in the germline V gene (reference sequence). Germline trimming cut 1 base from V and 2 bases from J; bases unmatched to any gene: 1. CDR3 length equals 14 residues. This CDR3 reads CATSRAGGAYEQYF. The CDR3 DNA sequence: TGTGCCACCAGCAGAGCGGGAGGGGCCTACGAGCAGTACTTC. The full variable domain, rest sourced from reference TRBV15 and TRBJ2-7, is DAMVIQNPRYQVTQFGKPVTLSCSQTLNHNVMYWYQQKSSQAPKLLFHYYDKDFNNEADTPDNFQSRRPNTSFCFLDIRSPGLGDTAMYLCATSRAGGAYEQYFGPGTRLTVT.